The clone carrying this TCR beta chain was counted a few times. Its antigen remains unknown. The data stem from a study of human T cells and chemical hapten exposure. Study results and limitations: The formation of large CDR3 similarity clusters by expanded TCRs significantly exceeded that of controls.

The library tagged individual cDNA molecules with unique molecular identifiers. Original data processing: Samples had a median of 95,638 TCRs, ranging roughly 20,000 to 750,000. TCRdb re-derived calls from the RACE reads in MiXCR, one entry per CDR3 protein. TCRdb's processing, not the authors', yielded these V and J calls. Of 80,000 to 100,000 distinct CDR3 sequences listed, over 7.5% are singletons. Noted time point: patch test 2, 6 weeks after DPC sensitization. Treatment: therapeutic diphenylcyclopropenone sensitization with weekly scalp DPC. Sample donors consisted of patients with alopecia, aged 18 to 70 years, who were suitable for DPC. Looked up from germline, CDR1 is SGDLS and CDR2 is YYNGEE. Unmatched junction bases numbered 5, after V lost 3 bases and J lost 4 bases. CDR3 length: 16 amino acids.

The chain has TRBV9 and TRBJ2-1; 12 positions match TRBD1. The origin of this receptor is a woman between 40 and 50 years old with alopecia areata. Some clones in this sample may be carry-over from other donors' samples. The source was whole blood, collected in connection with sensitization to the hapten diphenylcyclopropenone (DPC). DNA for the CDR3: TGTGCCAGCAGCGCGGGACAGGGGGCAGGATACAATGAGCAGTTCTTC. Residues: CASSAGQGAGYNEQFF.